Here is one T cell receptor beta chain with its context. The antigen it binds to is not known. No base qualities exist here, and no much larger clone lies one base off it. In total, roughly 670 healthy bone marrow donors made up the cohort. At the time of sampling, all cohort members were nominally healthy, though unrecorded immune exposures were likely present. The donor was CMV seronegative and was included in the group of about 400 seronegative cohort members. Each donor provided a peripheral blood sample, and peripheral blood mononuclear cells were used for TCR beta sequencing. Genomic DNA was extracted from the blood cell samples with the Qiagen DNeasy Blood Extraction Kit. This sample was included in a study of cytomegalovirus exposure and HLA in healthy donors (dated by TCRdb to the late 2010s). Background for the entire study: An earlier analysis of more than 550 of the donors reported 250 to 350 Gb of sequence data and 100 million to 120 million unique TCR beta sequences obtained from about 179 million T cells. An early release that covered 500 to 800 HLA-typed donors contained approximately 320 gigabases of sequencing data and around 80 million unique TCR sequences. Along with the roughly 670-subject first cohort, a separate validation cohort of around 110 different subjects was used. In a later genetic analysis, genome-wide SNP genotypes for about 60% of the 666 donors were used, and that subset was treated as a discovery cohort. Rather than drawing on any new phenotypic data, the later analysis identified candidate immune exposures from TCR beta sequences and the way those sequences occurred across donors. High-throughput TCR immunosequencing, statistical association of individual TCRs with disease status, and machine learning were combined to predict cytomegalovirus infection status. About 5 DR-DQ haplotypes were handled as single units for association and clustering, since linkage in the cohort was strong. Of the roughly 400 genotyped donors, over 70% fell in the genetic ancestry cluster associated with self-reported Caucasian donors. The study aimed to test whether cataloging public T cell receptors could reveal signatures of past pathogen exposure. An earlier analysis of approximately 580 of the donors used high-throughput TCR beta sequencing to judge whether each TCR beta V gene segment behaved as functional or pseudogenic. Using immunosequencing, the study profiled T cell repertoires from 666 subjects and related those repertoires to cytomegalovirus serostatus. Alongside the repertoire data, information on donor age, sex, ethnicity and CMV serostatus was compiled. HLA typing covered class I and class II loci at four-digit resolution. The number of donors typed differed by locus, with about 629-640 for A, B, C, DRB1 and DQB1, more than 500 for DQA1, nearly 610 for DPA1, and 472 for DPB1. A later analysis re-analyzed previously published TCR beta repertoires from 666 donors and added high-resolution HLA genotyping to study TCR occurrence patterns. On average, around 200,000 unique TCR beta nucleotide sequences were sequenced per donor among about 400 genotyped donors of the cohort, with roughly 20% of those sequences being non-productive. Every repertoire in the discovery cohort had been generated on one and the same sequencing platform.

Library prep was done by the immunoSEQ multiplex PCR assay. The multiplex PCR relied on a mix of 60 forward primers for TCR Vbeta segments and 13 reverse primers for TCR Jbeta segments. Amplification of the CDR3 region of rearranged TCR beta genes was performed with a multiplex PCR assay on genomic DNA. On the Illumina HiSeq System, the amplified TCR beta libraries were sequenced as 87-base-pair reads. For the original study's pipeline: Across the 670 or so repertoires, a later analysis counted 80 million or so unique TCR beta chains, some 11 million of which were shared by at least two donors. A nearest-neighbor algorithm error-corrected the raw reads and collapsed the reads into unique sequences, merging closely related sequences to remove PCR and sequencing errors. Alignment of CDR3 sequences to IMGT reference sequences was used to assign V, D and J gene segments. For a sequence to be retained, a match of at least six nucleotides to both a V gene segment and a J gene segment was required. A rearrangement counted as productive if the CDR3 had no stop codons and remained in frame with V and J, and every other rearrangement counted as non-productive. Following IMGT convention, CDR3 was defined as the stretch from the second conserved V-encoded cysteine to the conserved J-encoded phenylalanine. Sequences without an unambiguous match to a single V gene segment were excluded from the earlier analysis of 587 of the donors. In an earlier analysis of 450 to 700 of the donors, V segments were called functional above 56.7% productive rearrangements and were called segregating when the between-donor standard deviation exceeded 5%. A statistical classification framework was developed to diagnose cytomegalovirus status using the catalog of TCR beta chain sequences. A later analysis assigned V and J genes by comparing TCR nucleotide sequences with IMGT/GENE-DB human TR gene sequences. A later analysis assigned CDR3 sequences and most-parsimonious VDJ recombination scenarios with the TCRdist pipeline. In a later analysis, each TCR beta chain was defined by its CDR3 amino acid sequence together with its V-gene family, and reads lacking a unique V-gene family were excluded. As a way to deal with suspected cross-contamination and a sequencing artifact, a later analysis dropped hundreds of nucleotide sequences that were highly shared and had low generation probability. For each public chain, a later analysis derived a clonal expansion index from normalized ranks of inferred template counts within each repertoire. Generation probabilities in a later analysis came from a VDJ recombination model fitted to out-of-frame rearrangements, and those results were checked against IGoR. In a later analysis, TCR-TCR, TCR-HLA and TCR-CMV co-occurrence was scored with hypergeometric tests, and a repertoire-size bias correction was applied to TCR pairs. To estimate false discovery rates, a later analysis permuted the HLA or CMV assignments 20 times. In a later analysis, co-occurring TCRs were grouped using DBSCAN, with TCRdist sequence similarity added in when clustering inside HLA-allele-positive subsets. Repertoires with fewer than 30,000 or more than 120,000 public chains, plus five repertoires with anomalous nucleotide sharing, were excluded from co-occurrence clustering. TCRdb re-hosts the immuneACCESS table, in-frame sequences only. Its copies lack some clones; in the studies checked, an unresolved V gene accounts for under half of them, and the cause for the rest is not known. The DNA was the basis for D and trimming; V, J and clone size are from that table. This sample gives about 190,000 clones in total; 60% to 85% of them show up just once. The ten largest clones represent around 1.6% of the sample.

V loses 0 bases of germline sequence and J loses 9 bases, and the interval between the two ends is 16 bases. Spanning cysteine to phenylalanine, the CDR3 consists of 15 amino acids. The retained sequence is limited to the CDR3, 45 bases, with the frame set at the first base. From a lookup of the germline V gene, CDR1 and CDR2 are SGDLS and YYNGEE. The investigation overall reported the following: Assigning TCR associations to individual alleles was difficult when HLA alleles, especially DR and DQ, strongly co-occurred. For the cohort, immune exposure information was limited to CMV serostatus. Several of the top co-occurrence clusters appeared to be linked to parvovirus B19, influenza, CMV and Epstein-Barr virus, according to a later analysis. Linkage disequilibrium might explain the correlated functional status among segregating V segments, but an unknown experimental factor could not be ruled out. The study listed 164 TCR beta chains as associated with cytomegalovirus. The 87-base-pair reads could not distinguish some IMGT-functional V segments, including TRBV6-2 and TRBV6-3, so those segments were excluded. A group of highly shared sequence variants was considered likely to be a technical artifact of the sequencing pipeline. A further reported finding was that TCR beta sequences accurately predicted the HLA-A and HLA-B alleles for most subjects in the first cohort. Specific HLA alleles were associated with 16,951 TCR beta sequences at a false discovery rate of 0.05 in a later analysis. Across donors, most TCR sequences were observed very rarely, whereas some public TCRs were present in many individuals. A later analysis found that most CMV-associated TCR beta chains appeared HLA-restricted, with HLA associations seemingly driven largely by CMV exposure. In a later analysis, the rate of TCR association differed among HLA loci, with DRB1 alleles having the most associated TCRs and HLA-C alleles having the fewest. In a later analysis, HLA-associated TCR beta chains showed more clonal expansion and lower generation probabilities than non-associated chains that were equally common. In vitro tests confirmed that a few of the cytomegalovirus-associated TCR beta chains recognize cytomegalovirus antigens. The earlier analysis of nearly 600 of the donors excluded 15 to 20 rarely observed V segments, including chromosome 9 orphons, because counts were too low. This cohort had only TCR beta chains sequenced, and the lack of alpha or paired-chain data limited which features could be detected. The authors suggested that the approach could potentially be generalized to other disease states and immunological phenotypes. In an earlier analysis of roughly 500 of the donors, most TCR beta V segments appeared in productive rearrangements about 87% or about 30% of the time, broadly matching IMGT annotations. An association between a missense DCLRE1C variant and V-gene and J-gene trimming of TCR beta chains was found in a later genetic analysis and replicated in an independent cohort. According to a later genetic analysis, donors in an Asian-associated ancestry cluster had fewer N-insertions in productive TCRs than the approximately 650-donor mean. The classifier was reported to diagnose cytomegalovirus status with high specificity and sensitivity in both the original and validation cohorts. The presence/absence analyses assumed that sequencing depth was roughly uniform across donors, and that assumption may not be true. Because some donors lacked HLA typing at each locus, the association tests relied only on the typed subset.

The rearrangement joined TRBV9 to TRBJ1-3; there is no confident call for the D gene. The TCR comes from a woman in her late teens or twenties in good health and CMV-seronegative. The sample consisted of PBMCs. The CDR3 region: CASSVGGLVRGTIYF. The DNA reads as follows: TGTGCCAGCAGCGTAGGTGGACTGGTTCGCGGCACCATATATTTT.